The sequence of this T cell receptor beta chain was determined in a study of control samples from healthy donors and cancer patients. Sequencing was performed with immunoSEQ multiplex PCR; in TCRdb, only in-frame clones are kept and a portion is missing. The sample includes 25,000 to 30,000 clones, almost 85% of them seen just once. The TCR sequence derives from a woman in her sixties or seventies with head and neck cancer. The specimen sequenced was PBMCs.

The CDR3 bases are TGTGCCAGCTCACCACCGTCGAGCAATGAGCAGTTCTTC. Its protein product is CASSPPSSNEQFF. This sequence joins TRBV18 and TRBJ2-1, with D hard to call. This CDR3 spans 13 amino acids. V lost 0 bases and J 6 bases, leaving 6 bases between the germline ends. CDR1 and CDR2 (germline): KGHSH, LQKENI.